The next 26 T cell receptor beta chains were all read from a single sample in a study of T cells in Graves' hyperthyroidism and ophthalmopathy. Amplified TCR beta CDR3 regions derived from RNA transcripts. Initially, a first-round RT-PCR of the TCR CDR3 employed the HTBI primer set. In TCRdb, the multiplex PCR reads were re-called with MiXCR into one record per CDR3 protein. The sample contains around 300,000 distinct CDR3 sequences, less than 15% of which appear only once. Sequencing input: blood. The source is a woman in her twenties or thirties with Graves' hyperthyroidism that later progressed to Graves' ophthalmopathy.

The CDR3 reads CSARRVGYNSPLHF. The CDR3, as DNA: TGCAGTGCTAGGAGGGTGGGCTATAATTCACCCCTCCACTTT. The chain joins TRBV20-1 to TRBJ1-6; D is unresolved. The CDR3 contains 14 residues. Germline V gene sequence: CDR1 DFQATT, CDR2 SNEGSKA (reference sequence). Between the trimmed V and J ends, which lost 3 bases and 3 bases, there was a span of 9 bases.

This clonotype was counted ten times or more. CDR3 amino acids: CASSPTQGGANYGYTF. CDR3 sequence (DNA): TGTGCCAGCTCACCAACGCAGGGGGGAGCTAACTATGGCTACACCTTC. The chain links TRBV18 to TRBJ1-2, with 7 bases that match TRBD1. After removal of 2 bases from V and 0 bases from J, the junction contained 6 bases not matched to a gene. The CDR3 is 16 amino acids. Germline V lookup: CDR1 KGHSH, CDR2 LQKENI.

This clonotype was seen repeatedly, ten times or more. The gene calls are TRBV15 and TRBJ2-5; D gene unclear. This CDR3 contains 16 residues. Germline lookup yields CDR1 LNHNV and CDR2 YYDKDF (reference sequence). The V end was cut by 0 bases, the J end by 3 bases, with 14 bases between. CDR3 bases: TGTGCCACCAGCAGAGATTCCGGCCCATACGAAGAGACCCAGTACTTC. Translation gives CATSRDSGPYEETQYF.

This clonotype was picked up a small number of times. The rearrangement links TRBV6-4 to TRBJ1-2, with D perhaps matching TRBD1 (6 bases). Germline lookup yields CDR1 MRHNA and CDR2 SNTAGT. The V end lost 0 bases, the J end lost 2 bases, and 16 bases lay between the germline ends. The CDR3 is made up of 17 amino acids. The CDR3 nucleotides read TGTGCCAGCAGTGACTCGGCCACAGGGAGGGCAAACTATGGCTACACCTTC. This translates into CASSDSATGRANYGYTF.

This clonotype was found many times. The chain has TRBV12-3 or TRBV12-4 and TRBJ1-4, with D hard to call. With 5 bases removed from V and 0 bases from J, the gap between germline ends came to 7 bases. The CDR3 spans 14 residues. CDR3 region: CASSPSPTNEKLFF. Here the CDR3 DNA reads TGTGCCAGCAGTCCCAGTCCAACTAATGAAAAACTGTTTTTT.

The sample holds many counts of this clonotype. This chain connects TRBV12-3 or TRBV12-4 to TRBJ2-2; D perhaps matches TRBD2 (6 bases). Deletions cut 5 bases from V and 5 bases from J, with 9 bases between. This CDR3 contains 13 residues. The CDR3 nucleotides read TGTGCCAGCAGTCCCCGGGGGACCGGGGAGCTGTTTTTT. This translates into CASSPRGTGELFF.

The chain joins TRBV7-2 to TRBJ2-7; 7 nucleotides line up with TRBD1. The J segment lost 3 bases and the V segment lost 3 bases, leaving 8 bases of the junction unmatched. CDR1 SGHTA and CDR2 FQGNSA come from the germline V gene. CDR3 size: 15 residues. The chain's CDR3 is CASSLGQGDSYEQYF. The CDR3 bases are TGTGCCAGCAGCTTGGGGCAGGGGGACAGCTACGAGCAGTACTTC.

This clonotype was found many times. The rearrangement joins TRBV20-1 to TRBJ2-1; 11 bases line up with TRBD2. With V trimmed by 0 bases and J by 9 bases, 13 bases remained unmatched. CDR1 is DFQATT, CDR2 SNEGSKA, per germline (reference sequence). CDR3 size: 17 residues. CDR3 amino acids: CSARDFGLAGGRSEQFF. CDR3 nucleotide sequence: TGCAGTGCTAGAGATTTCGGGCTAGCGGGAGGTCGAAGTGAGCAGTTCTTC.

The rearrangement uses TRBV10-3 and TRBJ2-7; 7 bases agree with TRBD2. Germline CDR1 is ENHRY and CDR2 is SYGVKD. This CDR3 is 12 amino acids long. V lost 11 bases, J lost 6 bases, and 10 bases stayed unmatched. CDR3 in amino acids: CAASGTTLEQYF. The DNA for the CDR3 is TGTGCCGCCTCCGGGACTACCCTCGAGCAGTACTTC.

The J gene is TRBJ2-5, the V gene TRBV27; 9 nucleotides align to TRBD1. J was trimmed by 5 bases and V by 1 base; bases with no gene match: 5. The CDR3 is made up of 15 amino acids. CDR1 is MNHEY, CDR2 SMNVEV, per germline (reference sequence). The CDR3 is CASSLWGTGYETQYF. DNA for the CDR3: TGTGCCAGCAGTTTATGGGGGACAGGGTACGAGACCCAGTACTTC.

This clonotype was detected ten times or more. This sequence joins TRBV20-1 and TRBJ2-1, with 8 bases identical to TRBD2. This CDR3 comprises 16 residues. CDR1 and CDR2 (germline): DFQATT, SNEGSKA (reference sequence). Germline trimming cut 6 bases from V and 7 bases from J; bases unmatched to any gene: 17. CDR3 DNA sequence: TGCAGTGCCCCGCCGAGGTCCAGCGGGAGTTCAAATGAGCAGTTCTTC. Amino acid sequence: CSAPPRSSGSSNEQFF.

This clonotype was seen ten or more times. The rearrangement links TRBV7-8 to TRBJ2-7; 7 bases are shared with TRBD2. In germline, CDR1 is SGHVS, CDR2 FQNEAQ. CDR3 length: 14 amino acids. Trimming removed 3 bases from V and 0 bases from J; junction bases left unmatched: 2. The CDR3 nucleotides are TGTGCCAGCAGCTTTCTAGCGGCCTCCTACGAGCAGTACTTC. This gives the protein CASSFLAASYEQYF.

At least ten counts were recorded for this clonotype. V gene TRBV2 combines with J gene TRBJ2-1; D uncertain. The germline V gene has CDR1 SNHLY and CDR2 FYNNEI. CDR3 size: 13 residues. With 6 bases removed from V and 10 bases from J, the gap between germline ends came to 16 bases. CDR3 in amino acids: CASSSPRRREQFF. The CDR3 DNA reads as TGTGCCAGCAGCTCCCCTCGGCGGCGGGAGCAGTTCTTC.

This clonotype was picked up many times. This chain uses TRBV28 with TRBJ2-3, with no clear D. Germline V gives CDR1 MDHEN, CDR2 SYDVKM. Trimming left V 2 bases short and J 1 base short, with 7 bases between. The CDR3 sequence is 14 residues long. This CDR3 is CASSLRTRTDTQYF. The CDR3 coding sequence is TGTGCCAGCAGTTTACGAACCCGCACAGATACGCAGTATTTT.

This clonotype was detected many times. DNA for the CDR3: TGTGCCAGCAGCAGGGGGGGTTTAGGGCCGAACACTGAAGCTTTCTTT. Translated, it gives CASSRGGLGPNTEAFF. The chain links TRBV7-8 to TRBJ1-1; a possible D gene is TRBD1 (6 bases). Trimming took 5 bases from V and 1 from J, leaving 17 bases between them. Germline V lookup: CDR1 SGHVS, CDR2 FQNEAQ. The length of the CDR3 is 16 residues. Filled out from reference TRBV7-8 and TRBJ1-1, the complete variable domain reads GAGVSQSPRYKVAKRGQDVALRCDPISGHVSLFWYQQALGQGPEFLTYFQNEAQLDKSGLPSDRFFAERPEGSVSTLKIQRTQQEDSAVYLCASSRGGLGPNTEAFFGQGTRLTVV.

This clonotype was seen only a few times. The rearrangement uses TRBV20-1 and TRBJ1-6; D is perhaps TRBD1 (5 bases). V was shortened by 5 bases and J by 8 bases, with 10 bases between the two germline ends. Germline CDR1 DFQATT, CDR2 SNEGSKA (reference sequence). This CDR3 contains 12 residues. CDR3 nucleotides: TGCAGTGCTTGGGGGGGGGATTCACCCCTCCACTTT. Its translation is CSAWGGDSPLHF.

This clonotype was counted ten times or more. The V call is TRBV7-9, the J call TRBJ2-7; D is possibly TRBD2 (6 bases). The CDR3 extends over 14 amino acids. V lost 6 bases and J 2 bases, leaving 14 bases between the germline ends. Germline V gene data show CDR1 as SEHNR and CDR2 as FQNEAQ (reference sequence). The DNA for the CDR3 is TGTGCCAGCAGTGAGGGGCGGGGTACCTACGAGCAGTACTTC. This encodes CASSEGRGTYEQYF.

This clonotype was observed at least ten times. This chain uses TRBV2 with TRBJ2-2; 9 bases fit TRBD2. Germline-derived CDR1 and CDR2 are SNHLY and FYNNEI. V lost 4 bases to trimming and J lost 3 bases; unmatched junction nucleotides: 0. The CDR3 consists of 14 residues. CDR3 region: CASSGLADTGELFF. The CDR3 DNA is TGTGCCAGCAGTGGACTAGCGGACACCGGGGAGCTGTTTTTT. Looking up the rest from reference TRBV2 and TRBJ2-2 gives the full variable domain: EPEVTQTPSHQVTQMGQEVILRCVPISNHLYFYWYRQILGQKVEFLVSFYNNEISEKSEIFDDQFSVERPDGSNFTLKIRSTKLEDSAMYFCASSGLADTGELFFGEGSRLTVL.

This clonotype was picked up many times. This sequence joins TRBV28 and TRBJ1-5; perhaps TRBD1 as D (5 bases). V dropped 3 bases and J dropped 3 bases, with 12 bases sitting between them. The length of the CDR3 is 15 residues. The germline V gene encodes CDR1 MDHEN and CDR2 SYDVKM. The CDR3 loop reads CASSLPGTVNQPQHF. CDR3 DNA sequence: TGTGCCAGCAGTTTGCCTGGGACCGTCAATCAGCCCCAGCATTTT.

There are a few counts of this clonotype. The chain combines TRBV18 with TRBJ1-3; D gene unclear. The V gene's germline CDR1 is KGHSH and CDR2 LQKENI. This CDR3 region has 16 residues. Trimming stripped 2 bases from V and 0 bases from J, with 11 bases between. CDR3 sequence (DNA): TGTGCCAGCTCACCATTTCTGGTCAACTCTGGAAACACCATATATTTT. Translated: CASSPFLVNSGNTIYF.

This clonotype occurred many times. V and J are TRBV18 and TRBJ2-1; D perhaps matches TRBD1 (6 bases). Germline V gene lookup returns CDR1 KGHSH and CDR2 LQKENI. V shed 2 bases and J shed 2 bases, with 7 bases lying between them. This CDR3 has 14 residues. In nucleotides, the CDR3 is TGTGCCAGCTCACCAGGACAGACCTACAATGAGCAGTTCTTC. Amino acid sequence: CASSPGQTYNEQFF.

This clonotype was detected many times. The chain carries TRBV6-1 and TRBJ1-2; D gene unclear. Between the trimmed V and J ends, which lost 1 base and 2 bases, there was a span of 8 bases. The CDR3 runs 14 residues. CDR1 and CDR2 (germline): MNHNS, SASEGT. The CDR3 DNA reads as TGTGCCAGCAGTGAAGTTATCCGGAACTATGGCTACACCTTC. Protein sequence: CASSEVIRNYGYTF.

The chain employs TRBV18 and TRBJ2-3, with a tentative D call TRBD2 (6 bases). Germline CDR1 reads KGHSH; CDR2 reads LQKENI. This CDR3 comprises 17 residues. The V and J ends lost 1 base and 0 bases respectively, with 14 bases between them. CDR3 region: CASSPRGSGPSTDTQYF. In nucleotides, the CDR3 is TGTGCCAGCTCACCACGGGGTAGCGGACCTAGCACAGATACGCAGTATTTT.

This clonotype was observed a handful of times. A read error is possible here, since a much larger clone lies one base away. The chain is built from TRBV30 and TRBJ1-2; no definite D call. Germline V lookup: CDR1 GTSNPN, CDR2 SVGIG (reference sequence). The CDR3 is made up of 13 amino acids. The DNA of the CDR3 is TGTGCCTGGAGTGTCAGTCAGTCCTATAGCTACACCTTC. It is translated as CAWSVSQSYSYTF.

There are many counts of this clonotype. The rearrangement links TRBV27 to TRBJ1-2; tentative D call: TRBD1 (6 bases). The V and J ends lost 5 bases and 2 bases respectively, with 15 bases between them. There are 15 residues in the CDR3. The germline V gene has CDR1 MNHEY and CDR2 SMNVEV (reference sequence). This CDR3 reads CASSTHREGNYGYTF. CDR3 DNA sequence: TGTGCCAGCAGTACACACAGGGAGGGGAACTATGGCTACACCTTC.

The CDR3: CASSPSGRGQETQYF. CDR3 in DNA: TGTGCCAGCTCACCAAGTGGCAGGGGGCAAGAGACCCAGTACTTC. The rearrangement links TRBV18 to TRBJ2-5; TRBD1 matches 7 bases. The V gene end was trimmed by 2 bases and the J gene end by 2 bases; junction bases not matched to a gene: 5. The CDR3 sequence is 15 residues long. The germline V gene encodes CDR1 KGHSH and CDR2 LQKENI.